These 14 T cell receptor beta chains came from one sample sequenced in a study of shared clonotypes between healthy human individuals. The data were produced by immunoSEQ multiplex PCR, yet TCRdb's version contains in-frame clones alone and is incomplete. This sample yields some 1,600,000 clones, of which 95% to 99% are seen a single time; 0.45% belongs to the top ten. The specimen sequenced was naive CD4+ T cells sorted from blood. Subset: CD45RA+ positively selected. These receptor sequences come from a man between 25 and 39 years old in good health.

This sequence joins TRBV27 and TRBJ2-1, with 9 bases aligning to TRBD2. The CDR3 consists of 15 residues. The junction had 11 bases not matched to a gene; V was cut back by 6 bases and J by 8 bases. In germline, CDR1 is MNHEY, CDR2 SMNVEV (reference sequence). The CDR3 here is CASSMWASGKDEQFF. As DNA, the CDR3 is TGTGCCAGCAGCATGTGGGCTAGCGGGAAGGATGAGCAGTTCTTC.

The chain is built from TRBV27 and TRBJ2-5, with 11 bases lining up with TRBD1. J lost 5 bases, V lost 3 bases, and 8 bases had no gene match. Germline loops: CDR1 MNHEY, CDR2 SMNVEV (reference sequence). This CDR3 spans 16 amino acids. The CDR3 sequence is CASSFPGQGAWETQYF. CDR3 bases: TGTGCCAGCAGTTTCCCAGGACAGGGGGCGTGGGAGACCCAGTACTTC.

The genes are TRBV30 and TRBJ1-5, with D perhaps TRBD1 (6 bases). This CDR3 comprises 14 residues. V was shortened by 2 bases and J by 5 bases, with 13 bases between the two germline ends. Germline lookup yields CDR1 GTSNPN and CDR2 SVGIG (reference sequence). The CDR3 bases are TGTGCCTGGAGTAGGAAACAGGGCGATCAGCCCCAGCATTTT. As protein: CAWSRKQGDQPQHF.

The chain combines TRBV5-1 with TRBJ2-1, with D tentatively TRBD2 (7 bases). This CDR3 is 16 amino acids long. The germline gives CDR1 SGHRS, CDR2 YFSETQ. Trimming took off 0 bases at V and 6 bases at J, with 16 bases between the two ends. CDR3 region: CASSLEGGGPSNEQFF. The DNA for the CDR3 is TGCGCCAGCAGCTTGGAAGGGGGAGGGCCTTCCAATGAGCAGTTCTTC.

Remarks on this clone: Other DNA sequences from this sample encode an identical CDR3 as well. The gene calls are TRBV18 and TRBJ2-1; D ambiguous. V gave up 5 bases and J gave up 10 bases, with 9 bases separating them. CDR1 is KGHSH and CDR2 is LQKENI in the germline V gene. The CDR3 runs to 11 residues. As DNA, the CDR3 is TGTGCCAGCTCATCGCTGTCCGAGCAGTTCTTC. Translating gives CASSSLSEQFF.

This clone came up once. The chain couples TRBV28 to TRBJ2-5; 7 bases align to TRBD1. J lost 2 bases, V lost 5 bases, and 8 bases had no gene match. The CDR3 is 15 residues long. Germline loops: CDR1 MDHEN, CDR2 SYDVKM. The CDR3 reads CASSLYRDSQETQYF. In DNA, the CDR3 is TGTGCCAGCAGTCTATACCGGGACAGTCAAGAGACCCAGTACTTC.

CDR3 residues: CASSNSGAYNEQFF. Written as DNA, the CDR3 is TGTGCCAGCAGTAATAGCGGCGCCTACAATGAGCAGTTCTTC. The chain couples TRBV2 to TRBJ2-1, with D possibly matching TRBD2 (6 bases). V shed 5 bases and J shed 2 bases, with 10 bases lying between them. The CDR3 has 14 residues. From germline, CDR1 is SNHLY and CDR2 FYNNEI.

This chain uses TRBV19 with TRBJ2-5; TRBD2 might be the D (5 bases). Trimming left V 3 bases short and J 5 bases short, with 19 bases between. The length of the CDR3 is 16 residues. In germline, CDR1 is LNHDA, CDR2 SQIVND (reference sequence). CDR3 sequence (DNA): TGTGCCAGTAGTATCGGGTCACGAGCCGGGGATGAGACCCAGTACTTC. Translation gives CASSIGSRAGDETQYF. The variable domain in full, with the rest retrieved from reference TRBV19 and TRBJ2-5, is DGGITQSPKYLFRKEGQNVTLSCEQNLNHDAMYWYRQDPGQGLRLIYYSQIVNDFQKGDIAEGYSVSREKKESFPLTVTSAQKNPTAFYLCASSIGSRAGDETQYFGPGTRLLVL.

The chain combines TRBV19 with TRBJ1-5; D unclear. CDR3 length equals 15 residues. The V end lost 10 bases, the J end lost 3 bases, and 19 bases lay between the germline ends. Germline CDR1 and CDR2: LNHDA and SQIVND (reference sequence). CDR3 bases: TGTGCCAACTCAACCGTGGCGCCCGACAATCAGCCCCAGCATTTT. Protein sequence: CANSTVAPDNQPQHF.

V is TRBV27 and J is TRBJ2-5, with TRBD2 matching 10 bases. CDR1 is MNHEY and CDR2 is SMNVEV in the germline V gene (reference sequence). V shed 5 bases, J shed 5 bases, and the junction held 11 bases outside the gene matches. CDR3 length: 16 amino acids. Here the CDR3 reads CASSVGTSAGGETQYF. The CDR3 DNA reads TGTGCCAGCAGTGTCGGGACTAGCGCCGGGGGGGAGACCCAGTACTTC.

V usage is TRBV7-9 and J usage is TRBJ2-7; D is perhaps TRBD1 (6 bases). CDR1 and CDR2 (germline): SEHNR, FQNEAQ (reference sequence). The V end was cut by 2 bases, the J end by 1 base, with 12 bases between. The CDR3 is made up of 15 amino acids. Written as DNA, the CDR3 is TGTGCCAGCAGCTTACTTACAGGGCGGTCCTACGAGCAGTACTTC. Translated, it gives CASSLLTGRSYEQYF.

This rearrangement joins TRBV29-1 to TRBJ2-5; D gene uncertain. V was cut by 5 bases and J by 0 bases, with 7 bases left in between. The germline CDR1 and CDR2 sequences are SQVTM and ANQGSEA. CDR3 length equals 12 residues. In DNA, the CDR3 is TGCAGCGTTATCACAGACCAAGAGACCCAGTACTTC. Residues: CSVITDQETQYF.

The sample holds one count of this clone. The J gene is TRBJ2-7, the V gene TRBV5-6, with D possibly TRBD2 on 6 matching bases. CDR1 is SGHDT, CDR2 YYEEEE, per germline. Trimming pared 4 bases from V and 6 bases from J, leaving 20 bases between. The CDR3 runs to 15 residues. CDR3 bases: TGTGCCAGCAGCCCCTGGGACTGGGGATCGGGCGAGCAGTACTTC. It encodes CASSPWDWGSGEQYF.

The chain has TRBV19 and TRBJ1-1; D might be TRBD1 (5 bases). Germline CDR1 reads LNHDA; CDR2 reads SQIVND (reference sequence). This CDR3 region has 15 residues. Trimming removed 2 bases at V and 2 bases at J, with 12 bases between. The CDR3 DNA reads TGTGCCAGTAGTATATTAGCGACAGCTAACACTGAAGCTTTCTTT. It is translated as CASSILATANTEAFF.